These 24 T cell receptor beta chains originate from one sample sequenced in a study of shared clonotypes between healthy human individuals. Here immunoSEQ multiplex PCR was the method, and the copy in TCRdb shows in-frame clones only, minus some. The profile shows about 2 million clones, about 95% of them singletons. As defined, naive CD8 cells were CD45RO-negative and positively selected for CCR7, with terminally differentiated effector memory CD45RA+ cells excluded. The sample consisted of naive CD8+ T cells sorted from blood. Receptor source: a man aged 18-30 years in good health.

The chain has TRBV6-1 and TRBJ2-3; a weak D match, TRBD1 (5 bases). The germline gives CDR1 MNHNS, CDR2 SASEGT. Trimming took off 1 base at V and 0 bases at J, with 8 bases between the two ends. The CDR3 consists of 15 residues. This CDR3 is CASSEDGHSTDTQYF. The CDR3 DNA is TGTGCCAGCAGTGAAGACGGACATAGCACAGATACGCAGTATTTT.

The chain combines TRBV13 with TRBJ1-5, with a tentative D call TRBD1 (6 bases). V was trimmed by 4 bases and J by 1 base, leaving 14 bases between them. This CDR3 has 16 residues. The germline V gene encodes CDR1 PRHDT and CDR2 FYEKMQ (reference sequence). CDR3 residues: CASSSGTGKSNQPQHF. CDR3 coding DNA: TGTGCCAGCAGCTCGGGTACAGGGAAGAGCAATCAGCCCCAGCATTTT.

Only one count was recorded for this clone. V gene TRBV11-1 combines with J gene TRBJ1-4; 10 bases agree with TRBD1. Germline trimming cut 5 bases from V and 4 bases from J; bases unmatched to any gene: 4. Per germline, CDR1 SGHAT and CDR2 FQDESV (reference sequence). The CDR3 runs to 15 residues. The CDR3 loop is CASSPTGGHNEKLFF. CDR3 nucleotides: TGTGCCAGCAGCCCGACAGGGGGCCATAATGAAAAACTGTTTTTT.

This sequence joins TRBV6-5 and TRBJ1-5; D unresolved. The CDR3 runs 13 residues. Between the trimmed V and J ends, which lost 0 bases and 10 bases, there was a span of 10 bases. Germline V gives CDR1 MNHEY, CDR2 SVGAGI. CDR3 coding DNA: TGTGCCAGCAGTTACTCGACGGAGGGACCCCAGCATTTT. Amino acids: CASSYSTEGPQHF.

V and J are TRBV6-9 and TRBJ2-5, with 7 bases matching TRBD1. The germline V gene has CDR1 MNHGY and CDR2 SVAAGI. J was trimmed by 1 base and V by 5 bases; bases with no gene match: 16. CDR3 length: 18 amino acids. CDR3 bases: TGTGCCAGCAGTCCGGGACACCCTTGGGACAGCCTCCAAGAGACCCAGTACTTC. This translates into CASSPGHPWDSLQETQYF.

This sequence joins TRBV19 and TRBJ2-7; D unresolved. Trimming pared 3 bases from V and 0 bases from J, leaving 6 bases between. Germline V gene sequence: CDR1 LNHDA, CDR2 SQIVND (reference sequence). There are 13 residues in the CDR3. The CDR3 here is CASSMPSSYEQYF. For the CDR3, the DNA is TGTGCCAGTAGTATGCCCAGCTCCTACGAGCAGTACTTC.

As regards this clone: No DNA is shown, since the ends of the CDR3 on it are uncertain; the CDR3 is the one TCRdb lists. V gene TRBV7-9 combines with J gene TRBJ2-3. The CDR3 is 14 residues long, ends included. From germline, CDR1 is SEHNR and CDR2 FQNEAQ (reference sequence). CDR3 loop: CASSFGPGPDTQYF.

With regard to this clone: Distinct nucleotide sequences in the sample also encode this CDR3. This chain links TRBV9 with TRBJ2-3; D may be TRBD1 (5 bases). Germline CDR1 reads SGDLS; CDR2 reads YYNGEE. CDR3 size: 15 residues. The V end lost 0 bases, the J end lost 0 bases, and 8 bases lay between the germline ends. CDR3 nucleotides: TGTGCCAGCAGCGTAGGGGGCAGTAGCACAGATACGCAGTATTTT. It specifies CASSVGGSSTDTQYF.

The rearrangement uses TRBV28 and TRBJ2-5; perhaps TRBD1 as D (6 bases). Germline V gives CDR1 MDHEN, CDR2 SYDVKM. The CDR3 sequence is 15 residues long. Trimming removed 4 bases from V and 0 bases from J, with 12 bases in between. CDR3 protein: CASSSPGDYQETQYF. CDR3 coding DNA: TGTGCCAGCAGTTCCCCAGGGGATTACCAAGAGACCCAGTACTTC.

This chain links TRBV14 with TRBJ2-1, with 7 bases lining up with TRBD1. This CDR3 comprises 17 residues. V lost 0 bases, J lost 7 bases, and 12 bases stayed unmatched. Germline CDR1 and CDR2: SGHDN and FVKESK. CDR3 residues: CASSQDWGTVGDNEQFF. The CDR3 DNA is TGTGCCAGCAGCCAAGATTGGGGGACAGTGGGAGATAATGAGCAGTTCTTC.

The rearrangement links TRBV25-1 to TRBJ2-5; D is undetermined. V lost 3 bases and J 7 bases, leaving 9 bases between the germline ends. Per germline, CDR1 MGHDK and CDR2 SYGVNS. This CDR3 is built from 12 residues. CDR3 nucleotides: TGTGCCAGCAGTGACCTGCCGGGGACCCAGTACTTC. This sequence encodes CASSDLPGTQYF.

J is TRBJ1-4 and V is TRBV28; D gene unclear. V was pared by 1 base and J by 5 bases, with 8 bases between. This CDR3 is built from 14 residues. The germline CDR1 and CDR2 sequences are MDHEN and SYDVKM. Here the CDR3 reads CASSLFLGNEKLFF. The CDR3, as DNA: TGTGCCAGCAGTTTATTCTTGGGAAATGAAAAACTGTTTTTT.

This chain uses TRBV11-1 with TRBJ2-7; no reliable D call. The CDR3 has 18 amino acids. Trimming removed 3 bases at V and 4 bases at J, with 25 bases between. Germline V gene sequence: CDR1 SGHAT, CDR2 FQDESV (reference sequence). In DNA form, the CDR3 reads TGTGCCAGCAGCTTCCCCACTGAGGTCGACGGCGTAACTTACGAGCAGTACTTC. Encoded protein: CASSFPTEVDGVTYEQYF.

The chain couples TRBV5-6 to TRBJ1-2; 10 positions match TRBD1. CDR3 length: 16 amino acids. CDR1 and CDR2 (germline): SGHDT, YYEEEE. The ends lost 3 bases at V and 4 bases at J; junction bases unmatched: 9. The CDR3 nucleotides read TGTGCCAGCAGCTCCGGGACAGGGGTTTTGGGCTATGGCTACACCTTC. Translation gives CASSSGTGVLGYGYTF.

The chain carries TRBV29-1 and TRBJ1-2, with 7 nucleotides matching TRBD1. The CDR3 is 13 residues long. The trim removed 3 bases at V and 2 bases at J, leaving 3 bases unmatched. Germline V lookup: CDR1 SQVTM, CDR2 ANQGSEA. CDR3 loop: CSVDDRENYGYTF. In DNA, the CDR3 is TGCAGCGTTGACGACAGGGAAAACTATGGCTACACCTTC.

The V and J genes are TRBV4-1 and TRBJ1-1; the D is unclear. CDR3 size: 14 residues. The germline V and J ends were trimmed by 0 bases and 1 base, with 6 bases remaining between them. The V gene's germline CDR1 is MGHRA and CDR2 YSYEKL. The CDR3 region has the DNA TGCGCCAGCAGCCAAGATCTCGGGAACACTGAAGCTTTCTTT. It yields the protein CASSQDLGNTEAFF.

The chain uses TRBV29-1 and TRBJ1-4; D unclear. The CDR3 sequence is 14 residues long. V gave up 5 bases and J gave up 5 bases, with 15 bases separating them. CDR1 is SQVTM, CDR2 ANQGSEA, per germline. As DNA, the CDR3 is TGCAGCGTTAGACTCCCCGTCGGGAATGAAAAACTGTTTTTT. Its protein is CSVRLPVGNEKLFF. The complete variable domain, with remaining parts taken from reference TRBV29-1 and TRBJ1-4, reads SAVISQKPSRDICQRGTSLTIQCQVDSQVTMMFWYRQQPGQSLTLIATANQGSEATYESGFVIDKFPISRPNLTFSTLTVSNMSPEDSSIYLCSVRLPVGNEKLFFGSGTQLSVL.

V gene TRBV28 combines with J gene TRBJ2-5; the D gene is possibly TRBD1 (6 bases). This CDR3 has 14 amino acids. Trimming removed 7 bases from V and 0 bases from J, with 12 bases in between. Germline V lookup: CDR1 MDHEN, CDR2 SYDVKM. Here the CDR3 DNA reads TGTGCCAGCAAACCCGACAGGTACCAAGAGACCCAGTACTTC. Encoded protein: CASKPDRYQETQYF.

The rearrangement uses TRBV27 and TRBJ1-6; D remains unclear. CDR1 and CDR2 from the germline V gene are MNHEY and SMNVEV (reference sequence). The CDR3 extends over 15 amino acids. V lost 0 bases and J 6 bases, leaving 9 bases between the germline ends. The CDR3 loop reads CASSLSGYGNSPLHF. Here the CDR3 DNA reads TGTGCCAGCAGTTTATCAGGGTATGGTAATTCACCCCTCCACTTT.

The gene calls are TRBV7-2 and TRBJ2-1; TRBD2 agrees at 11 bases. The CDR3 totals 15 residues. The germline gives CDR1 SGHTA, CDR2 FQGNSA. Trimming at V came to 0 bases and at J to 10 bases, leaving 5 bases not matched to a gene. CDR3 sequence reads: CASSLALSGRVEQFF. CDR3 DNA: TGTGCCAGCAGCTTAGCGCTTAGCGGGAGGGTCGAGCAGTTCTTC.

This chain uses TRBV28 with TRBJ2-5, with TRBD1 matching over 9 bases. V was pared by 2 bases and J by 5 bases, with 6 bases of the junction left unmatched. Germline lookup yields CDR1 MDHEN and CDR2 SYDVKM. The CDR3 is made up of 15 amino acids. This chain's CDR3 is CASSLSTGGGETQYF. The CDR3 region has the DNA TGTGCCAGCAGTTTAAGTACAGGGGGCGGGGAGACCCAGTACTTC. The full variable domain, rest sourced from reference TRBV28 and TRBJ2-5, is DVKVTQSSRYLVKRTGEKVFLECVQDMDHENMFWYRQDPGLGLRLIYFSYDVKMKEKGDIPEGYSVSREKKERFSLILESASTNQTSMYLCASSLSTGGGETQYFGPGTRLLVL.

The V and J genes are TRBV9 and TRBJ2-3; the D is unclear. CDR3 length: 14 amino acids. CDR1 and CDR2 from the germline V gene are SGDLS and YYNGEE. Deletions cut 1 base from V and 6 bases from J, with 12 bases between. The CDR3 protein is CASSVSEGWDTQYF. The CDR3 DNA sequence: TGTGCCAGCAGCGTAAGTGAAGGCTGGGATACGCAGTATTTT.

This sequence joins TRBV4-1 and TRBJ2-7; D possibly corresponds to TRBD1 (5 bases). The CDR3 length is 14 residues. Germline lookup yields CDR1 MGHRA and CDR2 YSYEKL. The V end lost 0 bases, the J end lost 5 bases, and 11 bases lay between the germline ends. The DNA for the CDR3 is TGCGCCAGCAGCCAAGATCCGGCAGGGAACGAGCAGTACTTC. It codes for CASSQDPAGNEQYF.

The CDR3 sequence: CSALTSEPPDTQYF. The CDR3 nucleotides are TGCAGCGCCTTAACAAGCGAACCACCAGATACGCAGTATTTT. The V and J genes are TRBV29-1 and TRBJ2-3; D not certain. The V end lost 7 bases, the J end lost 4 bases, and 18 bases lay between the germline ends. Germline lookup yields CDR1 SQVTM and CDR2 ANQGSEA. The CDR3 covers 14 residues.